The 26 T cell receptor beta chains in this list originate from one sample, sequenced in a study of blood T cell repertoires in COVID-19. The data were produced by immunoSEQ multiplex PCR, yet TCRdb's version contains in-frame clones alone and is incomplete. Here the sample spans more than 150,000 clones, about four fifths being singletons. Material: peripheral blood. The origin of the receptors is a woman of 80 years or more with COVID-19, enrolled during active disease.

The chain joins TRBV5-8 to TRBJ2-7; TRBD1 aligns across 7 bases. This CDR3 spans 14 amino acids. CDR1 SGHTS and CDR2 YDEGEE come from the germline V gene. Losses at the gene ends were 4 bases for V and 2 bases for J; bases not matched to a gene: 6. CDR3 residues: CASSLPGQTYEQYF. The CDR3 bases are TGTGCCAGCAGCCTGCCGGGACAGACCTACGAGCAGTACTTC.

This clone was observed a handful of times. DNA for the CDR3: TGCGCCAGCAGCCCGGGACTAACTAGCACAGATACGCAGTATTTT. Translated, it gives CASSPGLTSTDTQYF. The rearrangement links TRBV5-1 to TRBJ2-3; 7 bases map to TRBD2. The CDR3 length is 15 residues. Germline V gives CDR1 SGHRS, CDR2 YFSETQ. V was clipped by 4 bases and J by 0 bases; unmatched bases: 5.

The chain joins TRBV6-5 to TRBJ1-2; D is ambiguous. CDR3 length: 14 residues. CDR1 is MNHEY and CDR2 is SVGAGI in the germline V gene. With 6 bases removed from V and 6 bases from J, the gap between germline ends came to 17 bases. This chain's CDR3 is CASSIRGRLDGYTF. The CDR3 region has the DNA TGTGCCAGCAGCATCCGCGGGAGGTTGGATGGCTACACCTTC.

In this sample, this clone turned up a few times. J is TRBJ2-5 and V is TRBV5-6; 7 bases map to TRBD2. V was pared by 4 bases and J by 5 bases, with 11 bases of the junction left unmatched. Germline V gene data show CDR1 as SGHDT and CDR2 as YYEEEE. This CDR3 has 15 amino acids. The chain's CDR3 is CASSPLGGGGETQYF. Written as DNA, the CDR3 is TGTGCCAGCAGCCCTCTAGGCGGGGGAGGGGAGACCCAGTACTTC.

The genes are TRBV2 and TRBJ2-1; tentative D call: TRBD2 (6 bases). CDR1 and CDR2 from the germline V gene are SNHLY and FYNNEI. The CDR3 has 13 amino acids. V gave up 8 bases and J gave up 0 bases, with 8 bases separating them. The CDR3 DNA follows: TGTGCCAGCGCCGGGAGCTCCTACAATGAGCAGTTCTTC. Encoded protein: CASAGSSYNEQFF. The full variable domain, in which reference TRBV2 and TRBJ2-1 provide the parts outside the CDR3, is EPEVTQTPSHQVTQMGQEVILRCVPISNHLYFYWYRQILGQKVEFLVSFYNNEISEKSEIFDDQFSVERPDGSNFTLKIRSTKLEDSAMYFCASAGSSYNEQFFGPGTRLTVL.

This chain connects TRBV2 to TRBJ1-3, with D unclear. V lost 7 bases to trimming and J lost 4 bases, with 23 bases between them. CDR3 length: 17 residues. Looked up from germline, CDR1 is SNHLY and CDR2 is FYNNEI. CDR3 region: CASILRPRYTEGNTIYF. CDR3 nucleotide sequence: TGTGCCAGCATCCTTCGCCCCCGGTACACGGAGGGAAACACCATATATTTT.

V is TRBV9 and J is TRBJ2-7; 9 bases are shared with TRBD2. The V and J ends lost 3 bases and 2 bases, in that order; junction bases with no gene match: 6. Germline-derived CDR1 and CDR2 are SGDLS and YYNGEE. This CDR3 comprises 15 residues. CDR3 bases: TGTGCCAGCAGCGCGGGACTAGCCGACACCTACGAGCAGTACTTC. It encodes CASSAGLADTYEQYF.

This chain links TRBV3-1 (or the pseudogene TRBV3-2) with TRBJ1-6; D is possibly TRBD1 (6 bases). Trimming shortened V by 3 bases and J by 1 base, and 10 bases separated the two germline ends. Germline V gene sequence: CDR1 LGHDT, CDR2 YNNKEL (reference sequence). The CDR3 has 16 amino acids. The CDR3 sequence: CASSHRQDSYNSPLHF. The CDR3, as DNA: TGTGCCAGCAGCCACCGACAGGATTCCTATAATTCACCCCTCCACTTT.

This rearrangement joins TRBV5-4 to TRBJ1-2; D ambiguous. The V gene lost 1 base and the J gene lost 1 base, with 8 bases spanning the gap. Germline-derived CDR1 and CDR2 are SGHNT and YYREEE (reference sequence). The CDR3 loop spans 14 amino acids. CDR3 sequence: CASSLPVFNYGYTF. The CDR3 DNA is TGTGCCAGCAGCTTGCCCGTATTTAACTATGGCTACACCTTC.

The rearrangement uses TRBV5-5 and TRBJ2-7; perhaps TRBD1 as D (6 bases). Germline loops: CDR1 SGHKS, CDR2 YYEKEE (reference sequence). The CDR3 loop spans 13 amino acids. Trimming removed 5 bases from V and 5 bases from J, with 14 bases in between. CDR3 residues: CASSRQARDEQYF. CDR3 DNA sequence: TGTGCCAGCAGTAGACAGGCACGCGACGAGCAGTACTTC.

The V and J genes are TRBV5-1 and TRBJ2-1; TRBD2 aligns across 9 bases. J gave up 3 bases and V 4 bases, and 5 bases lay outside the gene matches. The CDR3 sequence is 15 residues long. Germline CDR1 SGHRS, CDR2 YFSETQ. The CDR3 bases are TGCGCCAGCAGCCCAGCGGGAGGCCTCTACAATGAGCAGTTCTTC. It is translated as CASSPAGGLYNEQFF. The entire variable domain, with the rest obtained from reference TRBV5-1 and TRBJ2-1, is as follows: KAGVTQTPRYLIKTRGQQVTLSCSPISGHRSVSWYQQTPGQGLQFLFEYFSETQRNKGNFPGRFSGRQFSNSRSEMNVSTLELGDSALYLCASSPAGGLYNEQFFGPGTRLTVL.

The table lists this clone with a count of one. The chain employs TRBV5-8 and TRBJ1-2; D unresolved. The CDR3 extends over 17 amino acids. The V end lost 1 base, the J end lost 3 bases, and 19 bases lay between the germline ends. Germline loops: CDR1 SGHTS, CDR2 YDEGEE. This CDR3 is CASSLPQGIGEDYGYTF. The CDR3 DNA sequence: TGTGCCAGCAGCTTGCCTCAAGGTATCGGTGAGGACTATGGCTACACCTTC.

This chain uses TRBV5-1 with TRBJ1-1; TRBD1 aligns across 9 bases. Trimming at V came to 0 bases and at J to 7 bases, leaving 1 base not matched to a gene. The CDR3 spans 13 residues. Germline CDR1 reads SGHRS; CDR2 reads YFSETQ. The DNA for the CDR3 is TGCGCCAGCAGCTTGGGGACAGGGGATGAAGCTTTCTTT. Its translation is CASSLGTGDEAFF.

The chain has TRBV7-8 and TRBJ2-5, with TRBD1 matching over 9 bases. The CDR3 is 15 residues long. Germline CDR1 reads SGHVS; CDR2 reads FQNEAQ. Trimming cost V 3 bases and J 5 bases; bases outside gene matches: 7. CDR3 coding DNA: TGTGCCAGCAGCTTTCAACAGGGGGCGGGGGAGACCCAGTACTTC. Its protein is CASSFQQGAGETQYF.

V is TRBV19 and J is TRBJ2-3, with TRBD1 identical over 7 bases. The germline gives CDR1 LNHDA, CDR2 SQIVND (reference sequence). Losses at the gene ends were 4 bases for V and 5 bases for J; bases not matched to a gene: 12. The CDR3 covers 16 residues. The CDR3 DNA is TGTGCCAGTAGTACCATATACGGGACAGCTCAAGATACGCAGTATTTT. Amino acid sequence: CASSTIYGTAQDTQYF.

This clone was observed once. The chain recombines TRBV3-1 (or the pseudogene TRBV3-2) with TRBJ2-3; a possible D gene is TRBD2 (6 bases). The CDR3 is made up of 13 amino acids. V was trimmed by 1 base and J by 4 bases, leaving 6 bases between them. The germline V gene encodes CDR1 LGHDT and CDR2 YNNKEL (reference sequence). The CDR3 spells CASSQAGADTQYF. CDR3 DNA: TGTGCCAGCAGCCAAGCGGGGGCAGATACGCAGTATTTT.

This clone came up a few times. J is TRBJ2-7 and V is TRBV7-9, with 7 positions matching TRBD1. The trim removed 5 bases at V and 0 bases at J, leaving 7 bases unmatched. Per germline, CDR1 SEHNR and CDR2 FQNEAQ (reference sequence). This CDR3 contains 15 residues. Written as DNA, the CDR3 is TGTGCCAGCAGCCAGAGGACAGGAAGCTCCTACGAGCAGTACTTC. Its translation is CASSQRTGSSYEQYF.

The count of this clone is one. The chain is built from TRBV4-3 and TRBJ1-5, with 9 bases identical to TRBD1. V lost 3 bases to trimming and J lost 7 bases; unmatched junction nucleotides: 7. Germline assignment: CDR1 LGHNA and CDR2 YSLEER. CDR3 length: 15 amino acids. CDR3 amino acids: CASSQGTGFGQPQHF. CDR3 in DNA: TGCGCCAGCAGCCAGGGGACAGGGTTTGGGCAGCCCCAGCATTTT.

The V and J genes are TRBV2 and TRBJ1-5; a weak D match, TRBD1 (5 bases). This CDR3 region has 15 residues. Trimming shortened V by 8 bases and J by 5 bases, and 19 bases separated the two germline ends. CDR1 and CDR2 (germline): SNHLY, FYNNEI. This chain's CDR3 is CASGRDFGGDQPQHF. CDR3 nucleotides: TGTGCCAGCGGTCGGGACTTCGGGGGGGATCAGCCCCAGCATTTT.

This clone turned up a few times. The rearrangement joins TRBV7-9 to TRBJ1-6; 7 nucleotides match TRBD1. Germline values: CDR1 SEHNR, CDR2 FQNEAQ (reference sequence). V shed 3 bases, J shed 6 bases, and the junction held 2 bases outside the gene matches. This CDR3 is built from 14 residues. The CDR3 loop reads CASSFSGGNSPLHF. The DNA for the CDR3 is TGTGCCAGCAGCTTTTCAGGGGGTAATTCACCCCTCCACTTT.

Remarks on this clone: One junction end disagrees with the germline gene, perhaps due to a read error. The V gene is TRBV20-1, the J gene TRBJ2-7; 7 bases match TRBD1. CDR3 length equals 8 residues. Germline V lookup: CDR1 DFQATT, CDR2 SNEGSKA (reference sequence). The CDR3 sequence is CSAGTDDF. In DNA, the CDR3 is TGCAGTGCAGGGACAGATGACTTC.

CDR3 protein: CASSLRYYMNTEAFF. The CDR3 DNA follows: TGTGCCAGCAGCTTGCGGTACTACATGAACACTGAAGCTTTCTTT. The rearrangement uses TRBV5-8 and TRBJ1-1; D remains ambiguous. CDR1 is SGHTS, CDR2 YDEGEE, per germline. The CDR3 runs 15 residues. Trimming removed 1 base from V and 0 bases from J, with 10 bases in between. The full variable domain, in which reference TRBV5-8 and TRBJ1-1 provide the parts outside the CDR3, is EAGVTQSPTHLIKTRGQQATLRCSPISGHTSVYWYQQALGLGLQFLLWYDEGEERNRGNFPPRFSGRQFPNYSSELNVNALELEDSALYLCASSLRYYMNTEAFFGQGTRLTVV.

CDR3: CASIRDRFYNEQFF. CDR3 DNA sequence: TGTGCCAGCATCCGGGACAGATTTTACAATGAGCAGTTCTTC. V usage is TRBV6-5 and J usage is TRBJ2-1, with 7 bases matching TRBD1. The CDR3 is made up of 14 amino acids. J lost 4 bases, V lost 7 bases, and 7 bases had no gene match. The germline V gene encodes CDR1 MNHEY and CDR2 SVGAGI.

The V gene is TRBV28, the J gene TRBJ2-3; 12 positions agree with TRBD2. From germline, CDR1 is MDHEN and CDR2 SYDVKM. The CDR3 runs 17 residues. V shed 11 bases and J 0 bases; nucleotides not matched to a gene: 12. CDR3 amino acids: CAVALGTSGYSTDTQYF. CDR3 nucleotide sequence: TGTGCCGTTGCATTGGGGACTAGCGGGTACAGCACAGATACGCAGTATTTT.

V and J are TRBV4-2 and TRBJ2-6; D unresolved. This CDR3 spans 17 amino acids. The germline V gene encodes CDR1 LGHNA and CDR2 YNFKEQ. V lost 0 bases and J 0 bases, leaving 9 bases between the germline ends. CDR3: CASSQDSLASGANVLTF. CDR3 coding DNA: TGTGCCAGCAGCCAAGATAGTCTTGCCTCTGGGGCCAACGTCCTGACTTTC.

This clone has only one observation. The V and J genes are TRBV6-6 and TRBJ2-3, with D tentatively TRBD1 (5 bases). This CDR3 has 14 amino acids. Germline values: CDR1 MNHNY, CDR2 SVGAGI (reference sequence). V was pared by 6 bases and J by 0 bases, with 10 bases between. The CDR3 bases are TGTGCCAGCAGGCAGGGATGGAGCACAGATACGCAGTATTTT. Its protein is CASRQGWSTDTQYF.